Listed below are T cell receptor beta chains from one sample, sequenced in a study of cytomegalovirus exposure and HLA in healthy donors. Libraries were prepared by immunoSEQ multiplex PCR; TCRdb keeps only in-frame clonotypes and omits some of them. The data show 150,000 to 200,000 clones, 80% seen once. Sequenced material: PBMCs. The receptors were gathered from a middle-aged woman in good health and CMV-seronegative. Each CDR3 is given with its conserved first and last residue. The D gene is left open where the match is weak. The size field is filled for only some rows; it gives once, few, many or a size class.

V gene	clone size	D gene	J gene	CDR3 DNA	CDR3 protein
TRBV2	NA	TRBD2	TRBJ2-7	TGTGCCAGCCAGCGGGAGGCCTTAGATATGGGTGAGCAGTACTTC	CASQREALDMGEQYF
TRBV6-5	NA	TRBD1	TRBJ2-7	TGTGCCAGCAGCCAGCAAGGCAGGGGGCCCTACGAGCAGTACTTC	CASSQQGRGPYEQYF
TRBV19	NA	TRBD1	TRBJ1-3	TGTGCCAGTAGTACGGACAGGAGAAACACCATATATTTT	CASSTDRRNTIYF
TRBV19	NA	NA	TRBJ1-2	TGTGCCAGTAGTACCCAGGGGACATCTGTGTACTATGGCTACACCTTC	CASSTQGTSVYYGYTF
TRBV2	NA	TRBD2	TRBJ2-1	TGTGCCAGCAAGACTACTAGCGGGATAGATGAGCAGTTCTTC	CASKTTSGIDEQFF
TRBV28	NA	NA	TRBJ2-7	TGTGCCACCCTAAACGGACAGTTCTCCTACGAGCAGTACTTC	CATLNGQFSYEQYF
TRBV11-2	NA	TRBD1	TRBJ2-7	TGTGCCAGCAGTCGGGACAGGGGTTTCGACGAGCAGTACTTC	CASSRDRGFDEQYF
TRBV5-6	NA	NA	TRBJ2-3	TGTGCCAGCAGCTTGGTCGTCGGAGAATACGCAGATACGCAGTATTTT	CASSLVVGEYADTQYF
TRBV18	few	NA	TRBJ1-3	TGTGCCAGCTCATTTGACAGAGCCTCTGGAAACACCATATATTTT	CASSFDRASGNTIYF
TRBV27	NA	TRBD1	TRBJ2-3	TGTGCCAGCAGTCCCGGGACAGGGCCAGATACGCAGTATTTT	CASSPGTGPDTQYF
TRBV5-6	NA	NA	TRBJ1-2	TGTGCCAGCAGCTTCGACGGGAGGGATGGCTACACCTTC	CASSFDGRDGYTF
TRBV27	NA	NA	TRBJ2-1	TGTGCCAGCAGTTTTGTCACGATGGGTGGGAGACTTCCGTTCTTC	CASSFVTMGGRLPFF
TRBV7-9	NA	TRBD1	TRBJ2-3	TGTGCCACCAGGACAGGGGGCCCCGATACGCAGTATTTT	CATRTGGPDTQYF
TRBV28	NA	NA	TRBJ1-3	TGTGCCAGCAGGTCTCGGGAGAGAAACACCATATATTTT	CASRSRERNTIYF
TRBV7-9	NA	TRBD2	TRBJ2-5	TGTGCCAGCAGCTCGGCGGGGGGTCTTCAAGAGACCCAGTACTTC	CASSSAGGLQETQYF
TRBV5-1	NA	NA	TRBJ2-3	TGCGCCAGCAGCTTGACGCAGGGGACAGATACGCAGTATTTT	CASSLTQGTDTQYF
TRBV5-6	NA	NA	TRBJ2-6	TGTGCCAGCAGCTTTCCAGTATCTGGGGCCAACGTCCTGACTTTC	CASSFPVSGANVLTF
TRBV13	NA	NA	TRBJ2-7	TGTGCCAGCAGCCCAAACAGCTACGAGCAGTACTTC	CASSPNSYEQYF
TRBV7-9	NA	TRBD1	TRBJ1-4	TGTGCCAGCAGCTCCACAGGGGGAAATGAAAAACTGTTTTTT	CASSSTGGNEKLFF
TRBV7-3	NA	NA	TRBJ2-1	TGTGCCAGCAGCTTATTGGCGGGATCGCAGAATGAGCAGTTCTTC	CASSLLAGSQNEQFF
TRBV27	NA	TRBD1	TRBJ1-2	TGTGCCAGCTCGACAGGGACCTATGGCTACACCTTC	CASSTGTYGYTF
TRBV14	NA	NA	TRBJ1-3	TGTGCCAGCAGCCAACAAAACTCTGGAAACACCATATATTTT	CASSQQNSGNTIYF
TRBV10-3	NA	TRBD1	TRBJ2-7	TGTGCCATCAGCGACGTCCCGGGACAGGGGAAGGGCCACGAGCAGTACTTC	CAISDVPGQGKGHEQYF
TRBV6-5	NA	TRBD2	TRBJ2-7	TGTGCCAGCAGGGCCGGGACTAGCGGGTACTACGAGCAGTACTTC	CASRAGTSGYYEQYF
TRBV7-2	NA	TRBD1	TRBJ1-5	TGTGCCAGCAGCCCTACAGGGGAGAATCAGCCCCAGCATTTT	CASSPTGENQPQHF
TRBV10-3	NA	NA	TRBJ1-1	TGTGCCATCAGTGAGTCAGGGGGTACCCGCCAAGCTTTCTTT	CAISESGGTRQAFF
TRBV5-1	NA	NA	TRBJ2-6	TGCGCCAGCAGCTTAGATAAGCGGTCTGGGGCCAACGTCCTGACTTTC	CASSLDKRSGANVLTF
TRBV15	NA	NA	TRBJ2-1	TGTGCCACCAGCAGAGCCAGGGATAATCCCTACAATGAGCAGTTCTTC	CATSRARDNPYNEQFF
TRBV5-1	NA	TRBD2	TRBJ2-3	TGCGCCAGCAGCCCCGCCCGGGGGGGCACAGATACGCAGTATTTT	CASSPARGGTDTQYF